This T cell receptor beta chain was identified in a study of blood T cell repertoires in COVID-19. Study background: The United States, Italy and Spain provided the acute and convalescent COVID-19 samples. Sample material is recorded as cDNA or gDNA derived from T cells, B-cell-depleted T cells, or PBMCs.

With 3 bases clipped from V and 11 bases from J, the junction kept 8 bases outside the gene matches. This CDR3 contains 14 residues. CDR1 is SEHNR and CDR2 is FQNEAQ in the germline V gene (reference sequence). As originally analysed: Nucleated cell number was recorded as an estimate derived from reference gene primer amplification. Sequencing was performed with immunoSEQ multiplex PCR; in TCRdb, only in-frame clones are kept and a portion is missing. V, J and clone size are those of that table, while D and trimming were read from the DNA. The table lists 30,000 to 35,000 clones, roughly 87% of them singletons, with under 30% in the top ten.

Sample: peripheral blood. This chain joins TRBV7-9 and TRBJ1-5; 9 nucleotides line up with TRBD1. The receptor was isolated from a man older than 75 with acute or convalescent COVID-19. CDR3 region: CASSFGQGTGTQHF. CDR3 nucleotides: TGTGCCAGCAGCTTCGGACAGGGGACGGGGACCCAGCATTTT.